This T cell receptor beta chain came from a study of cytomegalovirus exposure and HLA in healthy donors. Germline-derived CDR1 and CDR2 are MNHEY and SVGAGI. The length of the CDR3 is 14 residues. V lost 6 bases to trimming and J lost 5 bases, with 13 bases between them. The protocol was immunoSEQ multiplex PCR, while the TCRdb copy is restricted to in-frame clones and leaves out a portion. The data show some 150,000 clones, with around nine tenths seen just once and less than 3% held by the top ten. The chain uses TRBV6-5 and TRBJ2-2; D gene ambiguous. The sequence came from a man aged 18 to 30 in good health and CMV-seropositive. Source material: PBMCs. The CDR3: CASSLNYRTGELFF. For the CDR3, the DNA is TGTGCCAGCAGCCTAAACTATAGGACCGGGGAGCTGTTTTTT.